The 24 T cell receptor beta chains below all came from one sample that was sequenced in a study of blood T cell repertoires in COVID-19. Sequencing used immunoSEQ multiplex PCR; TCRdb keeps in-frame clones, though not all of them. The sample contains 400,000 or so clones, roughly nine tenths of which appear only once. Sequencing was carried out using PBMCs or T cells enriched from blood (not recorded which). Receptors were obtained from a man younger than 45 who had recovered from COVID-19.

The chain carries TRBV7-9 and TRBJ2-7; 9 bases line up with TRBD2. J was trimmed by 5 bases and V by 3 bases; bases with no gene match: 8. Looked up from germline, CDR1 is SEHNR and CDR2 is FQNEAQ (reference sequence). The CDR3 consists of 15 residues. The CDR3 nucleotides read TGTGCCAGCAGCTTTGGGGCTAGCGGGAACGACGAGCAGTACTTC. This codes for CASSFGASGNDEQYF.

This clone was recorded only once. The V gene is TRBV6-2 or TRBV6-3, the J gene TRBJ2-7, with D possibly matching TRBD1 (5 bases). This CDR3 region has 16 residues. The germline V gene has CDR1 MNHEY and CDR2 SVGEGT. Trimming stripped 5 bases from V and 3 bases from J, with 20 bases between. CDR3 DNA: TGTGCCAGCAGTCAAACTGGGGCCATTACCCGCTACGAGCAGTACTTC. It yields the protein CASSQTGAITRYEQYF.

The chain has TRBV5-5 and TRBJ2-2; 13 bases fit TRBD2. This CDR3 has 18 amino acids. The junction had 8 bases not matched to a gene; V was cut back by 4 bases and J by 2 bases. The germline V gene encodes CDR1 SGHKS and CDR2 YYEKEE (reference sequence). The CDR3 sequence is CASSPSTSGRRNTGELFF. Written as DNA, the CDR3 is TGTGCCAGCAGCCCCTCGACTAGCGGGAGGAGAAACACCGGGGAGCTGTTTTTT.

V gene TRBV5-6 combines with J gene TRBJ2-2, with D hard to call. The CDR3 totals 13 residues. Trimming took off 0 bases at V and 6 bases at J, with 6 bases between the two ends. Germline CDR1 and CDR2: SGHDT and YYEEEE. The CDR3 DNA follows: TGTGCCAGCAGCTTGGGTCTACCCGGGGAGCTGTTTTTT. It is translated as CASSLGLPGELFF.

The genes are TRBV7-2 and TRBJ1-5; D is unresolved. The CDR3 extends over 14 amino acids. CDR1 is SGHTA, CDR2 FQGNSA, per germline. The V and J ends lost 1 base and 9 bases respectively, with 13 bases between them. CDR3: CASSLETAKPPQHF. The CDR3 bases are TGTGCCAGCAGCTTAGAAACTGCGAAGCCGCCCCAGCATTTT. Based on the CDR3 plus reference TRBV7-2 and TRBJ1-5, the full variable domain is GAGVSQSPSNKVTEKGKDVELRCDPISGHTALYWYRQSLGQGLEFLIYFQGNSAPDKSGLPSDRFSAERTGGSVSTLTIQRTQQEDSAVYLCASSLETAKPPQHFGDGTRLSIL.

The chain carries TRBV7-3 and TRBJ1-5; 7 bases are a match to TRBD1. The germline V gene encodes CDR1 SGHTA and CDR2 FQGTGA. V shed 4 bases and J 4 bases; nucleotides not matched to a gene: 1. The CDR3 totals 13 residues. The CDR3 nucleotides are TGTGCCAGCAGCTCGGACAGGAATCAGCCCCAGCATTTT. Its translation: CASSSDRNQPQHF.

CDR3 amino acids: CASSPPARADQTRQYF. In nucleotides, the CDR3 is TGTGCCAGCAGCCCCCCAGCGAGGGCCGACCAAACCCGGCAGTACTTC. V is TRBV11-2 and J is TRBJ2-7, with D perhaps matching TRBD2 (5 bases). The CDR3 extends over 16 amino acids. CDR1 is SGHAT and CDR2 is FQNNGV in the germline V gene. V was pared by 5 bases and J by 9 bases, with 26 bases between. Using reference TRBV11-2 and TRBJ2-7 for the parts outside the CDR3, the full variable domain is EAGVAQSPRYKIIEKRQSVAFWCNPISGHATLYWYQQILGQGPKLLIQFQNNGVVDDSQLPKDRFSAERLKGVDSTLKIQPAKLEDSAVYLCASSPPARADQTRQYFGPGTRLTVT.

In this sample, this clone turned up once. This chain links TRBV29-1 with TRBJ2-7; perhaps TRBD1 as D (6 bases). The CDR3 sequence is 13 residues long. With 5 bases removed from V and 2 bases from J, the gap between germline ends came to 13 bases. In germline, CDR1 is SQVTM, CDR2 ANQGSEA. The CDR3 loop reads CSVRRDTAYEQYF. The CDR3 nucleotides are TGCAGCGTTCGTCGGGACACCGCCTACGAGCAGTACTTC.

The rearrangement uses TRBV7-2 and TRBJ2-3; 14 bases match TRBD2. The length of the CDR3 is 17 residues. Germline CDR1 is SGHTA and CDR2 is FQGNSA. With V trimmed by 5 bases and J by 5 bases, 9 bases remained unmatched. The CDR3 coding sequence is TGTGCCAGCAGCCGTTACTTGGGACTAGCGGGAGTAGATACGCAGTATTTT. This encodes CASSRYLGLAGVDTQYF.

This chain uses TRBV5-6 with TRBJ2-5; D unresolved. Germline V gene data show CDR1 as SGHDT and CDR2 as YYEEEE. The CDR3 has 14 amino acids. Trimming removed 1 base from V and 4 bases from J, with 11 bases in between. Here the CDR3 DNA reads TGTGCCAGCAGCTTGCAGCGAAACGGAGAGACCCAGTACTTC. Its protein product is CASSLQRNGETQYF.

The DNA of the CDR3 is TGTGCCAGCAGCCCAGCCACAGGGGGCTACGAGCAGTACTTC. Protein product: CASSPATGGYEQYF. The chain combines TRBV11-2 with TRBJ2-7; 8 nucleotides line up with TRBD1. Germline V gives CDR1 SGHAT, CDR2 FQNNGV. The V and J ends lost 5 bases and 3 bases, in that order; junction bases with no gene match: 6. The CDR3 covers 14 residues.

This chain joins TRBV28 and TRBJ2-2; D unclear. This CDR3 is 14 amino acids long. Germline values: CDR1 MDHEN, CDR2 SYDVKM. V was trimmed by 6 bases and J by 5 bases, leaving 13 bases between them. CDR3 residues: CASSQMTRTGELFF. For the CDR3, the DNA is TGTGCCAGCAGCCAAATGACGAGGACCGGGGAGCTGTTTTTT.

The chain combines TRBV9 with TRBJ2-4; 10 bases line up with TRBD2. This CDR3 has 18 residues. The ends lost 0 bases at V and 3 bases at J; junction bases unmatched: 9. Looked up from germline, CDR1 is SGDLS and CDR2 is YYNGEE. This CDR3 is CASSVVPSGSVGKNIQYF. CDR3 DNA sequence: TGTGCCAGCAGCGTAGTTCCTAGCGGGAGTGTTGGCAAAAACATTCAGTACTTC.

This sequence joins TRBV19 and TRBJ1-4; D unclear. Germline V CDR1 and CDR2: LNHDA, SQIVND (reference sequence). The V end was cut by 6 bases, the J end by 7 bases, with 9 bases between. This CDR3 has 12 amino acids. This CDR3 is CASRARGEKLFF. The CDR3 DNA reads TGTGCCAGTAGGGCTCGGGGTGAAAAACTGTTTTTT.

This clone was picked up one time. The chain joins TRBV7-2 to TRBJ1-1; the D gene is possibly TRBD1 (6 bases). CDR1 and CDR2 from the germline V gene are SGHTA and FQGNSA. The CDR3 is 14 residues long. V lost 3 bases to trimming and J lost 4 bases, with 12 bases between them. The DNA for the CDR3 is TGTGCCAGCAGCTTCGCATTGGGGGCCACTGAAGCTTTCTTT. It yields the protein CASSFALGATEAFF.

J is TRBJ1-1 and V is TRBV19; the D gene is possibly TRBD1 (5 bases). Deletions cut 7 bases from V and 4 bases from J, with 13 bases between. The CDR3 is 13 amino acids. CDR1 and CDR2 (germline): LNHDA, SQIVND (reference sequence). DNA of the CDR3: TGTGCCAGTACTTCAGGGTTGGCCACTGAAGCTTTCTTT. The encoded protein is CASTSGLATEAFF. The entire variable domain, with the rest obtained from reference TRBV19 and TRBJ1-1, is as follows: DGGITQSPKYLFRKEGQNVTLSCEQNLNHDAMYWYRQDPGQGLRLIYYSQIVNDFQKGDIAEGYSVSREKKESFPLTVTSAQKNPTAFYLCASTSGLATEAFFGQGTRLTVV.

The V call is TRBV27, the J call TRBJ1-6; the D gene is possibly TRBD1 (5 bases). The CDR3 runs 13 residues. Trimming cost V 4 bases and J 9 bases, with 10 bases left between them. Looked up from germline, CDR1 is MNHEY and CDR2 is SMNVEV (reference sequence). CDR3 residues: CASSWGLSSPLHF. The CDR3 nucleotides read TGTGCCAGCAGTTGGGGCTTAAGTTCACCCCTCCACTTT.

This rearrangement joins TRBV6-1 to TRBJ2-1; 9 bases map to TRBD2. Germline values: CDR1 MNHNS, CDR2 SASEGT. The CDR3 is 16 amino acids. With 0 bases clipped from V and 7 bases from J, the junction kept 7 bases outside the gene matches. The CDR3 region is CASSEAKLAGSNEQFF. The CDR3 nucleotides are TGTGCCAGCAGTGAAGCGAAGCTAGCGGGATCAAATGAGCAGTTCTTC.

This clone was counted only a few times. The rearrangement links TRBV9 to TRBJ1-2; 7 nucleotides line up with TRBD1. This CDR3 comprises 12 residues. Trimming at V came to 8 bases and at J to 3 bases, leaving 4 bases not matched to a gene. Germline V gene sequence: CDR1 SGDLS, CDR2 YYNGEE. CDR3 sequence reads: CARPGQYYGYTF. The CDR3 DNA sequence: TGTGCCAGACCGGGACAGTACTATGGCTACACCTTC.

The CDR3 DNA reads as TGTGCCAGCAGCCCTTGGGGAGGGTCGACCGGGGAGCTGTTTTTT. This gives the protein CASSPWGGSTGELFF. This sequence joins TRBV7-2 and TRBJ2-2, with 7 bases aligning to TRBD2. Germline V gene lookup returns CDR1 SGHTA and CDR2 FQGNSA. V shed 5 bases and J 5 bases; nucleotides not matched to a gene: 8. The CDR3 consists of 15 residues.

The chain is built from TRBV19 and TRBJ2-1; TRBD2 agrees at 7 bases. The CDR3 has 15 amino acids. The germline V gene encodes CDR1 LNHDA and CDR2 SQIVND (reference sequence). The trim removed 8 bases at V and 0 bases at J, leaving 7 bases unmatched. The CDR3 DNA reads TGTGCCAGTGGTAAAAGCGGGATCTCCTACAATGAGCAGTTCTTC. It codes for CASGKSGISYNEQFF.

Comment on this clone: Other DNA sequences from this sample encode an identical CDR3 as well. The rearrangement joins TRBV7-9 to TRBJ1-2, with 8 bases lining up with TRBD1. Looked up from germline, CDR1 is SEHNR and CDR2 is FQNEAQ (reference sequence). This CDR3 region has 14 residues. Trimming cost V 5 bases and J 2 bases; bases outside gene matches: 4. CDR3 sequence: CASSTGQGNYGYTF. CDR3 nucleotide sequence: TGTGCCAGCAGCACCGGACAGGGAAACTATGGCTACACCTTC.

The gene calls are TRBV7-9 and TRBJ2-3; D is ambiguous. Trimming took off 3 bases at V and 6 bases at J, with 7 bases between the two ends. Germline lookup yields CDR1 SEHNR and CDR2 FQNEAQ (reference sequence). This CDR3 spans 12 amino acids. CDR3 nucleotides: TGTGCCAGCAGCTTTTTCGGGGATACGCAGTATTTT. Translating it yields CASSFFGDTQYF.

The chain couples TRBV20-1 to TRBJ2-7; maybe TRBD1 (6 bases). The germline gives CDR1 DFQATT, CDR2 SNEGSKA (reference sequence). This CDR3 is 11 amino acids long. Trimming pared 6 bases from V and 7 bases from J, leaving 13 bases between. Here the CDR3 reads CSAQGPAEQYF. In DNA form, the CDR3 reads TGCAGTGCCCAGGGGCCAGCAGAGCAGTACTTC.